This T cell receptor beta chain stems from a study of T cell responses to AZD1222 COVID-19 vaccine. Study summary: Analyses pooled second doses at about 4 or about 12 weeks. Study-wide results and limits: No day 14 peak samples; only post-peak repertoires were characterized. Only a handful of people who got AZD1222 tested seropositive at baseline.

This clone was detected once. Antigen: not known. Some clones are missing from TCRdb's copy, which holds only in-frame ones; the method was immunoSEQ multiplex PCR. The table records roughly 150,000 clones, roughly 92% of them present only once. V was clipped by 5 bases and J by 7 bases, with 15 bases between them. The CDR3 covers 14 residues. The V gene's germline CDR1 is MNHEY and CDR2 SMNVEV (reference sequence). This specimen consisted of peripheral blood, obtained on day 0 of AZD1222 vaccination. The V call is TRBV27, the J call TRBJ1-5; a possible D gene is TRBD1 (6 bases). The receptor comes from an adult in good health. CDR3 region: CASSKTGTRQPQHF. The CDR3 DNA sequence: TGTGCCAGCAGTAAAACAGGGACCAGACAGCCCCAGCATTTT.